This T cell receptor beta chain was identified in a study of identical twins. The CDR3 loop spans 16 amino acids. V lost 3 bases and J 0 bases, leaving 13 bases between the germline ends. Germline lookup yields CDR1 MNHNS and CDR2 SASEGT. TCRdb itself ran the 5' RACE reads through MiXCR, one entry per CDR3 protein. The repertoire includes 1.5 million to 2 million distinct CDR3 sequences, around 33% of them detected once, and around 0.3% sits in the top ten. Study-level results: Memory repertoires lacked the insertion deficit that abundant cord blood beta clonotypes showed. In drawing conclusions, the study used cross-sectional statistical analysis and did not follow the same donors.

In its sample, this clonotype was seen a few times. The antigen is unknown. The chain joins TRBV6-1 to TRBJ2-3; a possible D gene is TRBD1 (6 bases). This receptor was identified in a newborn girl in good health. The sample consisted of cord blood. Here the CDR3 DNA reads TGTGCCAGCAGTGAGCGGACAGCGCGGAGCACAGATACGCAGTATTTT. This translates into CASSERTARSTDTQYF.